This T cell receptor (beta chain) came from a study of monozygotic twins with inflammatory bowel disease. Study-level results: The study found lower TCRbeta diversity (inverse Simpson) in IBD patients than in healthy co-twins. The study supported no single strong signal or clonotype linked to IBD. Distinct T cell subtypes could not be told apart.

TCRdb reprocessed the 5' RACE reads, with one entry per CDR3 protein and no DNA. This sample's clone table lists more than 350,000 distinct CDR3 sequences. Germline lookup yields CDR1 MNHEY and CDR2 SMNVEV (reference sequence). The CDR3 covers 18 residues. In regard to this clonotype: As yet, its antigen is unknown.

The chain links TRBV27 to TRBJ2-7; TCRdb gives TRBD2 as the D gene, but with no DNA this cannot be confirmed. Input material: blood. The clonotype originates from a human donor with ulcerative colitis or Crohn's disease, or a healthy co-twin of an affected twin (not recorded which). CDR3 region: CASSPLGLAGAKNYEQYF.